The entry below describes one T cell receptor beta chain. The antigen is not known. The protocol was immunoSEQ multiplex PCR, while the TCRdb copy is restricted to in-frame clones and leaves out a portion. The sample contains 30,000 to 40,000 clones, 70% of which appear only once. The data were taken from a study of radiotherapy plus CTLA-4 blockade in lung cancer. Study conclusions and caveats: The best prediction of response reportedly came from early blood T cell clone dynamics, with interferon-beta.

The CDR3 spans 15 residues. The V gene's germline CDR1 is LNHDA and CDR2 SQIVND (reference sequence). V gave up 4 bases and J gave up 7 bases; unmatched junction bases: 8. Sample: peripheral blood, taken from a patient treated with radiotherapy plus ipilimumab. The clonotype originates from a human donor with non-small cell lung cancer who had stable disease on radiotherapy plus ipilimumab. The rearrangement joins TRBV19 to TRBJ1-4, with 8 bases that match TRBD1. The CDR3: CASSTHRGVGEKLFF. In nucleotides, the CDR3 is TGTGCCAGTAGTACCCACAGGGGGGTGGGTGAAAAACTGTTTTTT.